This T cell receptor (beta chain) comes out of a study of CD8 T cells in Susac syndrome. The RNA input was 0.5 to 1 ug, and it was reverse transcribed with random hexamers. TCRdb reanalysed the immunoSEQ multiplex PCR reads using MiXCR and keeps one entry per CDR3 protein. Of about 160,000 distinct CDR3 sequences in the sample, roughly 95% are singletons; the top ten hold approximately 0.14%. The CDR3 is 14 amino acids. Trimming removed 4 bases at V and 5 bases at J, with 15 bases between. Germline V gene lookup returns CDR1 SGHDT and CDR2 YYEEEE. The receptor comes from a human donor in good health. The sample comprised CD4+ T cells from PBMCs. The rearrangement links TRBV5-6 to TRBJ1-1, with D perhaps TRBD1 (5 bases). The CDR3 sequence: CASSRTGLRTEAFF. The CDR3 DNA is TGTGCCAGCAGCCGTACGGGGCTCCGGACTGAAGCTTTCTTT.